The next 12 T cell receptor beta chains were all read from a single sample in a study of blood T cell repertoires in COVID-19. Generated by immunoSEQ multiplex PCR, the TCRdb table keeps only in-frame clones and is missing some. In the table there are under 400,000 clones, 89% of which are singletons. The sample was peripheral blood. These receptors were obtained from a woman between 55 and 75 years old with COVID-19, enrolled during active disease.

This chain joins TRBV5-1 and TRBJ2-6, with a possible D match to TRBD1 (5 bases). V lost 2 bases and J lost 0, with 6 bases in between. This CDR3 has 15 amino acids. Germline assignment: CDR1 SGHRS and CDR2 YFSETQ. The CDR3 reads CASSFDSSGANVLTF. The CDR3 nucleotides are TGCGCCAGCAGCTTTGACAGCTCTGGGGCCAACGTCCTGACTTTC.

The V call is TRBV9, the J call TRBJ2-3, with 10 nucleotides matching TRBD2. V lost 3 bases to trimming and J lost 1 base; unmatched junction nucleotides: 2. Germline lookup yields CDR1 SGDLS and CDR2 YYNGEE. This CDR3 spans 15 amino acids. CDR3 sequence reads: CASSGTSGRTDTQYF. CDR3 coding DNA: TGTGCCAGCAGCGGGACTAGCGGACGCACAGATACGCAGTATTTT.

J is TRBJ2-5 and V is TRBV5-4, with D possibly being TRBD1 (6 bases). This CDR3 has 15 residues. The germline V gene has CDR1 SGHNT and CDR2 YYREEE (reference sequence). With 3 bases removed from V and 1 base from J, the gap between germline ends came to 13 bases. This chain's CDR3 is CASSSTWGRQETQYF. CDR3 bases: TGTGCCAGCAGCTCGACCTGGGGGCGCCAAGAGACCCAGTACTTC.

This chain joins TRBV10-3 and TRBJ1-1; tentatively, D is TRBD1 (5 bases). Germline V gene sequence: CDR1 ENHRY, CDR2 SYGVKD. Trimming shortened V by 2 bases and J by 2 bases, and 6 bases separated the two germline ends. The CDR3 length is 13 residues. The CDR3 nucleotides are TGTGCCATCAGTGAGGGGGCCAACACTGAAGCTTTCTTT. Translating gives CAISEGANTEAFF.

V and J are TRBV7-8 and TRBJ1-5; D not resolved. Germline CDR1 SGHVS, CDR2 FQNEAQ. Trimming took off 5 bases at V and 7 bases at J, with 15 bases between the two ends. CDR3 length: 14 amino acids. CDR3 nucleotide sequence: TGTGCCAGCAGCCTCCGGGAGGGTGGGCAGCCCCAGCATTTT. Translating gives CASSLREGGQPQHF.

The rearrangement joins TRBV6-5 to TRBJ1-2, with 8 bases identical to TRBD1. The CDR3 consists of 13 residues. Germline V lookup: CDR1 MNHEY, CDR2 SVGAGI. The trim removed 1 base at V and 6 bases at J, leaving 1 base unmatched. The CDR3: CASSYFRGHGYTF. DNA for the CDR3: TGTGCCAGCAGTTACTTCAGGGGGCATGGCTACACCTTC.

This sequence joins TRBV24-1 and TRBJ1-2; 7 nucleotides align to TRBD1. The CDR3 covers 15 residues. The V gene's germline CDR1 is KGHDR and CDR2 SFDVKD. Trimming removed 2 bases from V and 5 bases from J; junction bases left unmatched: 7. The CDR3, as DNA: TGTGCCACCAGTGATTCCCGACAGGGCAGGTATGGCTACACCTTC. Its protein product is CATSDSRQGRYGYTF.

The rearrangement joins TRBV5-8 to TRBJ2-3; D remains ambiguous. Germline CDR1 is SGHTS and CDR2 is YDEGEE. There are 15 residues in the CDR3. V dropped 2 bases and J dropped 2 bases, with 12 bases sitting between them. DNA of the CDR3: TGTGCCAGCAGCTTTTCCCAGGTTCACACAGATACGCAGTATTTT. It yields the protein CASSFSQVHTDTQYF.

The chain joins TRBV4-1 to TRBJ1-5, with 8 bases aligning to TRBD1. The CDR3 sequence is 17 residues long. After removal of 1 base from V and 6 bases from J, the junction contained 11 bases not matched to a gene. The germline V gene encodes CDR1 MGHRA and CDR2 YSYEKL. In nucleotides, the CDR3 is TGCGCCAGCAGCCAAGTAGCCAGGGGGCCGTCAGGTCAGCCCCAGCATTTT. Translation: CASSQVARGPSGQPQHF.

CDR3 in DNA: TGTGCCAGCAGCCGTCAGGGAGGGGTTACTGAAGCTTTCTTT. It codes for CASSRQGGVTEAFF. The chain is built from TRBV14 and TRBJ1-1, with a tentative D call TRBD1 (5 bases). In germline, CDR1 is SGHDN, CDR2 FVKESK. The ends were cut back, 4 bases at V and 5 bases at J, with 14 bases in the middle. The CDR3 runs 14 residues. Looking up the rest from reference TRBV14 and TRBJ1-1 gives the full variable domain: EAGVTQFPSHSVIEKGQTVTLRCDPISGHDNLYWYRRVMGKEIKFLLHFVKESKQDESGMPNNRFLAERTGGTYSTLKVQPAELEDSGVYFCASSRQGGVTEAFFGQGTRLTVV.

J is TRBJ2-1 and V is TRBV3-1 (or the pseudogene TRBV3-2); D ambiguous. V gave up 0 bases and J gave up 9 bases, with 6 bases separating them. Germline V gene sequence: CDR1 LGHDT, CDR2 YNNKEL (reference sequence). The CDR3 totals 12 residues. The CDR3 here is CASSQDEFEQFF. The CDR3 DNA sequence: TGTGCCAGCAGCCAAGATGAGTTTGAGCAGTTCTTC.

The chain has TRBV6-6 and TRBJ1-2; TRBD1 might be the D (5 bases). Trimming took 8 bases from V and 5 from J, leaving 24 bases between them. The CDR3 sequence is 16 residues long. Germline lookup yields CDR1 MNHNY and CDR2 SVGAGI (reference sequence). The CDR3, as DNA: TGTGCCAGCGCTAAGGCGGAGACGCTTACAGGATATGGCTACACCTTC. This sequence encodes CASAKAETLTGYGYTF.